The 29 T cell receptor beta chains presented below share a single source sample, sequenced in a study of shared clonotypes between healthy human individuals. This table comes from immunoSEQ multiplex PCR, and its TCRdb copy is limited to in-frame clones, with some not included. The table records about 490,000 clones, around 73% of them present only once. The specimen sequenced was PBMCs. The receptors originated from a woman aged 40-49 years in good health. Some clones in this sample may be carry-over from other donors' samples.

The V and J genes are TRBV5-4 and TRBJ2-2, with TRBD1 matching 8 bases. Germline V CDR1 and CDR2: SGHNT, YYREEE (reference sequence). There are 17 residues in the CDR3. The trim removed 4 bases at V and 0 bases at J, leaving 8 bases unmatched. CDR3 in amino acids: CASSLRQGPSNTGELFF. The CDR3, as DNA: TGTGCCAGCAGCCTCCGACAGGGGCCATCGAACACCGGGGAGCTGTTTTTT.

The rearrangement links TRBV28 to TRBJ2-2, with D tentatively TRBD2 (6 bases). V lost 7 bases and J 4 bases, leaving 13 bases between the germline ends. The CDR3 totals 14 residues. Germline lookup yields CDR1 MDHEN and CDR2 SYDVKM. This CDR3 reads CASTLGLLTGELFF. The CDR3 DNA sequence: TGTGCCAGCACCCTGGGACTCCTCACCGGGGAGCTGTTTTTT.

This clone was found a few times. The rearrangement uses TRBV13 and TRBJ1-2; 11 positions match TRBD1. The trim removed 2 bases at V and 2 bases at J, leaving 1 base unmatched. CDR1 is PRHDT and CDR2 is FYEKMQ in the germline V gene (reference sequence). This CDR3 is 15 amino acids long. CDR3 bases: TGTGCCAGCAGCTTAAGGACAGGGGGCAACTATGGCTACACCTTC. Translating it yields CASSLRTGGNYGYTF.

The chain joins TRBV10-1 to TRBJ2-1; TRBD2 agrees at 7 bases. Trimming removed 4 bases from V and 6 bases from J; junction bases left unmatched: 9. In germline, CDR1 is WNHNN, CDR2 SYGVQD (reference sequence). The length of the CDR3 is 15 residues. The CDR3 reads CASSAVGTGGNEQFF. In DNA form, the CDR3 reads TGCGCCAGCAGTGCGGTGGGAACGGGGGGCAATGAGCAGTTCTTC.

The chain combines TRBV5-1 with TRBJ1-2; D might be TRBD1 (6 bases). The CDR3 is made up of 13 amino acids. The ends were cut back, 4 bases at V and 4 bases at J, with 11 bases in the middle. Germline CDR1 reads SGHRS; CDR2 reads YFSETQ. The CDR3 DNA reads TGCGCCAGCAGCCCGGACAGCCGCTATGGCTACACCTTC. This codes for CASSPDSRYGYTF. Variable domain in full (rest from reference TRBV5-1 and TRBJ1-2): KAGVTQTPRYLIKTRGQQVTLSCSPISGHRSVSWYQQTPGQGLQFLFEYFSETQRNKGNFPGRFSGRQFSNSRSEMNVSTLELGDSALYLCASSPDSRYGYTFGSGTRLTVV.

Worth noting for this clone: A far larger clone is one nucleotide away, so this likely arose from a read error. The V and J genes are TRBV18 and TRBJ2-1; TRBD2 aligns across 13 bases. Germline assignment: CDR1 KGHSH and CDR2 LQKENI. This CDR3 is built from 15 residues. The CDR3: CASPPGLAGANEQFF. CDR3 coding DNA: TGTGCCAGCCCACCAGGACTAGCGGGAGCTAATGAGCAGTTCTTC.

The V gene is TRBV4-1, the J gene TRBJ2-1; D possibly corresponds to TRBD2 (5 bases). The CDR3 covers 15 residues. Germline values: CDR1 MGHRA, CDR2 YSYEKL. Trimming left V 5 bases short and J 2 bases short, with 13 bases between. CDR3 nucleotides: TGCGCCAGCAGCATTAACGAACTAGCCTACAATGAGCAGTTCTTC. Translation: CASSINELAYNEQFF.

The V call is TRBV2, the J call TRBJ2-2, with TRBD1 matching over 7 bases. J was trimmed by 9 bases and V by 4 bases; bases with no gene match: 11. This CDR3 comprises 15 residues. Per germline, CDR1 SNHLY and CDR2 FYNNEI. CDR3 nucleotides: TGTGCCAGCAGTGTAGGGGGCGCAGGTGGCCGGGAGCTGTTTTTT. Encoded protein: CASSVGGAGGRELFF.

The chain is built from TRBV11-3 and TRBJ2-1, with a tentative D call TRBD2 (5 bases). The CDR3 has 15 residues. Trimming cost V 1 base and J 10 bases, with 17 bases left between them. Germline CDR1 and CDR2: SGHNT and YENEEA. The CDR3 DNA reads TGTGCCAGCAGCTTAGCCGGCGGGCTAAGACCCGAGCAGTTCTTC. Amino acid sequence: CASSLAGGLRPEQFF.

In the case of this clone: Possible read error: a much larger clone is one base away. The gene calls are TRBV4-2 and TRBJ2-3; 11 nucleotides align to TRBD2. Germline V gene lookup returns CDR1 LGHNA and CDR2 YNFKEQ. J was trimmed by 1 base and V by 1 base; bases with no gene match: 1. The CDR3 is 16 residues long. The CDR3 is CASSQGLAGRTDTQYF. In nucleotides, the CDR3 is TGTGCCAGCAGCCAAGGACTAGCGGGACGCACAGATACGCAGTATTTT.

The V call is TRBV7-8, the J call TRBJ2-7, with 9 bases fitting TRBD2. The J segment lost 2 bases and the V segment lost 6 bases, leaving 5 bases of the junction unmatched. Germline CDR1 reads SGHVS; CDR2 reads FQNEAQ. The CDR3 spans 14 residues. CDR3 DNA sequence: TGTGCCAGCAGGGCCCAGCGGGGGGCCTACGAGCAGTACTTC. This encodes CASRAQRGAYEQYF.

The rearrangement joins TRBV5-1 to TRBJ2-3; D is unclear. Trimming cost V 0 bases and J 2 bases, with 7 bases left between them. Germline loops: CDR1 SGHRS, CDR2 YFSETQ. CDR3 length equals 14 residues. The CDR3 sequence is CASSLESFTDTQYF. For the CDR3, the DNA is TGCGCCAGCAGCTTGGAAAGTTTCACAGATACGCAGTATTTT.

The chain recombines TRBV19 with TRBJ2-1; 9 nucleotides line up with TRBD2. This CDR3 spans 19 amino acids. CDR1 is LNHDA, CDR2 SQIVND, per germline (reference sequence). V trimming: 5 bases; J trimming: 3 bases; junction bases outside the gene matches: 17. The CDR3 DNA reads TGTGCCAGTAGTGCGCGTAGCGGGGGTGGGTGGGGGCTCTACAATGAGCAGTTCTTC. It codes for CASSARSGGGWGLYNEQFF. The variable domain in full, with the rest retrieved from reference TRBV19 and TRBJ2-1, is DGGITQSPKYLFRKEGQNVTLSCEQNLNHDAMYWYRQDPGQGLRLIYYSQIVNDFQKGDIAEGYSVSREKKESFPLTVTSAQKNPTAFYLCASSARSGGGWGLYNEQFFGPGTRLTVL.

V gene TRBV5-1 combines with J gene TRBJ1-5; TRBD1 matches 7 bases. This CDR3 is built from 15 residues. Germline V gives CDR1 SGHRS, CDR2 YFSETQ. V gave up 3 bases and J gave up 5 bases; unmatched junction bases: 8. The CDR3 sequence is CASSSTGAPYQPQHF. The CDR3 nucleotides are TGCGCCAGCAGCTCCACAGGGGCCCCCTATCAGCCCCAGCATTTT.

Worth noting for this clone: With a much larger clone just one base away, this may be a read error. The rearrangement joins TRBV7-3 to TRBJ2-3; D is ambiguous. V lost 3 bases and J lost 2, with 6 bases in between. CDR3 length: 13 amino acids. The V gene's germline CDR1 is SGHTA and CDR2 FQGTGA. The DNA for the CDR3 is TGTGCCAGCAGCTTTGCCAACACAGATACGCAGTATTTT. Encoded protein: CASSFANTDTQYF.

The chain joins TRBV27 to TRBJ1-1; possibly TRBD1 for D (6 bases). V was pared by 3 bases and J by 1 base, with 9 bases between. The CDR3 totals 14 residues. Germline lookup yields CDR1 MNHEY and CDR2 SMNVEV (reference sequence). CDR3 nucleotide sequence: TGTGCCAGCAGTTTGACGGGGGCGAACACTGAAGCTTTCTTT. Translating gives CASSLTGANTEAFF.

This chain uses TRBV4-1 with TRBJ2-7, with 11 bases aligning to TRBD2. The junction had 5 bases not matched to a gene; V was cut back by 3 bases and J by 1 base. In germline, CDR1 is MGHRA, CDR2 YSYEKL. The CDR3 has 16 residues. CDR3 sequence reads: CASSQLLAGASYEQYF. Written as DNA, the CDR3 is TGCGCCAGCAGCCAGCTACTAGCGGGAGCATCCTACGAGCAGTACTTC.

This clone occurred a few times. This sample also contains other DNA sequences that code for the same CDR3. This chain joins TRBV2 and TRBJ1-1; D is undetermined. In germline, CDR1 is SNHLY, CDR2 FYNNEI. Trimming cost V 3 bases and J 0 bases, with 5 bases left between them. CDR3 length: 13 residues. In DNA form, the CDR3 reads TGTGCCAGCAGTGATCAGGTGAACACTGAAGCTTTCTTT. Its protein product is CASSDQVNTEAFF.

V gene TRBV10-2 combines with J gene TRBJ2-4, with 9 bases that match TRBD1. The CDR3 extends over 16 amino acids. V was pared by 6 bases and J by 2 bases, with 8 bases of the junction left unmatched. Germline V gene lookup returns CDR1 WSHSY and CDR2 SAAADI. CDR3 nucleotides: TGCGCCAGCAGCCACAGGGGGCGAGGATCCAAAAACATTCAGTACTTC. Its translation: CASSHRGRGSKNIQYF.

The chain is built from TRBV19 and TRBJ2-7; 8 bases are a match to TRBD1. Germline V gene lookup returns CDR1 LNHDA and CDR2 SQIVND (reference sequence). The CDR3 contains 17 residues. V was clipped by 0 bases and J by 3 bases; unmatched bases: 10. The CDR3 loop reads CASSIDRRDRFLYEQYF. CDR3 DNA sequence: TGTGCCAGTAGTATAGATAGGAGGGACAGGTTTCTCTACGAGCAGTACTTC.

This clone was observed a few times. The chain is built from TRBV7-2 and TRBJ1-5; D gene uncertain. Germline V gene lookup returns CDR1 SGHTA and CDR2 FQGNSA. Trimming stripped 1 base from V and 4 bases from J, with 11 bases between. The CDR3 totals 15 residues. In DNA form, the CDR3 reads TGTGCCAGCAGCTTAGGTCCGACGGAAAATCAGCCCCAGCATTTT. It is translated as CASSLGPTENQPQHF.

This clone turned up a few times. The genes are TRBV7-8 and TRBJ2-3; 9 bases match TRBD2. The germline V gene encodes CDR1 SGHVS and CDR2 FQNEAQ. This CDR3 spans 14 amino acids. Trimming at V came to 5 bases and at J to 5 bases, leaving 5 bases not matched to a gene. CDR3 protein: CASSGGGGLDTQYF. CDR3 in DNA: TGTGCCAGCAGCGGCGGGGGGGGGCTAGATACGCAGTATTTT.

The chain couples TRBV7-2 to TRBJ2-7; 7 bases align to TRBD2. The CDR3 is made up of 14 amino acids. Germline V CDR1 and CDR2: SGHTA, FQGNSA. The junction had 10 bases not matched to a gene; V was cut back by 5 bases and J by 6 bases. In DNA form, the CDR3 reads TGTGCCAGCAGCCGCCCTTCGGGGGGTACCGAGCAGTACTTC. Translated: CASSRPSGGTEQYF.

The chain employs TRBV11-2 and TRBJ2-5, with a weak D call TRBD1 (6 bases). CDR3 length: 14 residues. The ends were cut back, 4 bases at V and 5 bases at J, with 14 bases in the middle. Germline CDR1 is SGHAT and CDR2 is FQNNGV. The CDR3 DNA reads TGTGCCAGCAGCTCATACAGGGCCGGGGAGACCCAGTACTTC. It is translated as CASSSYRAGETQYF. The whole variable domain, remainder taken from reference TRBV11-2 and TRBJ2-5, is EAGVAQSPRYKIIEKRQSVAFWCNPISGHATLYWYQQILGQGPKLLIQFQNNGVVDDSQLPKDRFSAERLKGVDSTLKIQPAKLEDSAVYLCASSSYRAGETQYFGPGTRLLVL.

This rearrangement joins TRBV6-5 to TRBJ2-1; D tentatively fits TRBD1 or TRBD2 (5 bases each). CDR3 length: 15 residues. V was shortened by 0 bases and J by 6 bases, with 12 bases between the two germline ends. In germline, CDR1 is MNHEY, CDR2 SVGAGI. CDR3 protein: CASSYSNPGTNEQFF. Written as DNA, the CDR3 is TGTGCCAGCAGTTACTCGAATCCAGGGACCAATGAGCAGTTCTTC.

This chain joins TRBV9 and TRBJ2-1; no definite D call. Germline V gene sequence: CDR1 SGDLS, CDR2 YYNGEE. Trimming stripped 1 base from V and 0 bases from J, with 8 bases between. The CDR3 totals 15 residues. For the CDR3, the DNA is TGTGCCAGCAGCGTAACTGCAGGCTCCTACAATGAGCAGTTCTTC. Encoded protein: CASSVTAGSYNEQFF.

The rearrangement uses TRBV7-9 and TRBJ2-1, with a weak D call TRBD1 (6 bases). The CDR3 is 13 residues long. CDR1 is SEHNR and CDR2 is FQNEAQ in the germline V gene (reference sequence). Trimming removed 3 bases at V and 5 bases at J, with 8 bases between. CDR3 amino acids: CASSFRTDNEQFF. For the CDR3, the DNA is TGTGCCAGCAGCTTCAGGACAGACAATGAGCAGTTCTTC.

The table lists this clone with a count of one. CDR3 protein: CATSRDRGQTEAFF. The DNA of the CDR3 is TGTGCCACCAGCAGAGACAGGGGGCAGACTGAAGCTTTCTTT. The chain joins TRBV15 to TRBJ1-1; 8 bases line up with TRBD1. With V trimmed by 0 bases and J by 5 bases, 2 bases remained unmatched. Per the germline V gene, CDR1 is LNHNV and CDR2 is YYDKDF (reference sequence). This CDR3 region has 14 residues. The whole variable domain, remainder taken from reference TRBV15 and TRBJ1-1, is DAMVIQNPRYQVTQFGKPVTLSCSQTLNHNVMYWYQQKSSQAPKLLFHYYDKDFNNEADTPDNFQSRRPNTSFCFLDIRSPGLGDTAMYLCATSRDRGQTEAFFGQGTRLTVV.

The chain combines TRBV4-1 with TRBJ2-7, with TRBD1 matching 7 bases. Germline V lookup: CDR1 MGHRA, CDR2 YSYEKL. V lost 0 bases to trimming and J lost 3 bases; unmatched junction nucleotides: 5. The CDR3 totals 15 residues. CDR3: CASSQDYRGLYEQYF. The CDR3, as DNA: TGCGCCAGCAGCCAAGATTACAGGGGTCTCTACGAGCAGTACTTC.